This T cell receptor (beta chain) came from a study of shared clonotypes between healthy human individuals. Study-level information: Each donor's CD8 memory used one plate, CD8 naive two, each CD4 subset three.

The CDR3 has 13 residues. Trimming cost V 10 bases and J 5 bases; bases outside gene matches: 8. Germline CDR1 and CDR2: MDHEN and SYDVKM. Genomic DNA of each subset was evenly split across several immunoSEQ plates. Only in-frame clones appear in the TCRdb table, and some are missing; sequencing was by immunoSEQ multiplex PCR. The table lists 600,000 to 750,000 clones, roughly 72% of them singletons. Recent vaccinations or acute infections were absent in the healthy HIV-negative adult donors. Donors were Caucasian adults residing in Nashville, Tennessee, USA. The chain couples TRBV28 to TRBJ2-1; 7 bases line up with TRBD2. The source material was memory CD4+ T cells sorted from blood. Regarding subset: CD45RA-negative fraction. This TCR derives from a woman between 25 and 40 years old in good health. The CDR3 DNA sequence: TGTGCCACCAGAAGACGGGGGGACAATGAGCAGTTCTTC. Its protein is CATRRRGDNEQFF.